This paragraph reports one T cell receptor beta chain. Its antigen is as yet unknown. A J-beta primer mix and a sample-barcoded 5' primer were used in a second PCR of about 7 to 12 cycles. Researchers report that each sample yielded at least 2.5 million CDR3-containing paired-end reads. From the 5' RACE reads, TCRdb called clonotypes with MiXCR, one entry per CDR3 protein. The sample shows 1.8 million or so distinct CDR3 sequences, 39% of them seen only once. These data are taken from a study of blood T cells in healthy people across ages. General study findings and limits: A conclusive naive versus antigen-experienced comparison was prevented by the unsorted PBMCs. Naive T cell percentage showed a strong correlation with TCR beta diversity.

The length of the CDR3 is 14 residues. The V gene lost 10 bases and the J gene lost 7 bases, with 19 bases spanning the gap. The germline CDR1 and CDR2 sequences are MDHEN and SYDVKM. The specimen was blood. This clonotype originated in a human donor in good health. The rearrangement joins TRBV28 to TRBJ1-4; D is perhaps TRBD1 (5 bases). CDR3 amino acids: CAIGGSRGSEKLFF. CDR3 sequence (DNA): TGTGCCATCGGGGGGTCCCGGGGGTCTGAAAAACTGTTTTTT.